This TCR beta chain derives from a study of blood T cell repertoires in COVID-19. Background on the study: PBMCs, B-cell-depleted T cells, or T cells provided the cDNA or gDNA that made up the material.

This clone was seen a single time. The table came from immunoSEQ multiplex PCR; TCRdb's copy has only in-frame clones and leaves some out. The table has 350,000 to 450,000 clones, 75% to 90% seen once. The CDR3 is made up of 16 amino acids. Trimming pared 1 base from V and 4 bases from J, leaving 16 bases between. Germline V gene lookup returns CDR1 SGHTA and CDR2 FQGNSA. The chain combines TRBV7-2 with TRBJ1-1; D perhaps matches TRBD1 (5 bases). This sequence was found in a woman in her forties or fifties who had recovered from COVID-19. Material for sequencing was PBMCs or T cells enriched from blood (not recorded which). CDR3 DNA: TGTGCCAGCAGCTTAGATGACCGGGGGTGGGCCACTGAAGCTTTCTTT. Amino acid sequence: CASSLDDRGWATEAFF.